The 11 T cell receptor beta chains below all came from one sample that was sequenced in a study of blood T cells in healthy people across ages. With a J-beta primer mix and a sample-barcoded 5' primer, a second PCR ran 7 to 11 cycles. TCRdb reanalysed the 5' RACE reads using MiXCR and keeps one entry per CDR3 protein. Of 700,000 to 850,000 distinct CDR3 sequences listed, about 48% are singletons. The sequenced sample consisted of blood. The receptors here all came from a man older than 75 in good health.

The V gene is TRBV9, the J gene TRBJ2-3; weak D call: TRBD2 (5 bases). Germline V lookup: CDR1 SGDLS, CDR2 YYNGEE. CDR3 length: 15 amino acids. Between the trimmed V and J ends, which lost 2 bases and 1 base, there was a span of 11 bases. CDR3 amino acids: CASSVRALGTDTQYF. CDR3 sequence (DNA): TGTGCCAGCAGCGTGAGGGCCCTCGGCACAGATACGCAGTATTTT.

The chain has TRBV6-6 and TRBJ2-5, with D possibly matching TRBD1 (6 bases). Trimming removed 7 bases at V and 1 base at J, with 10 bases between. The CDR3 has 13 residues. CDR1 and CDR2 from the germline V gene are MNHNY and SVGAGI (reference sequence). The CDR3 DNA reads TGTGCCAGCAACCTGGACAGCCAAGAGACCCAGTACTTC. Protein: CASNLDSQETQYF.

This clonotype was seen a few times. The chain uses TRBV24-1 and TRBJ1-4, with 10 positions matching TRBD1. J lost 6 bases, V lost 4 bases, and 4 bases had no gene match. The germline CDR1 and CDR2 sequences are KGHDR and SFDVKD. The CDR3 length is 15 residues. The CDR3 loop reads CATSEAGTGDEKLFF. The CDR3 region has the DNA TGTGCCACCAGTGAAGCCGGGACAGGGGATGAAAAACTGTTTTTT.

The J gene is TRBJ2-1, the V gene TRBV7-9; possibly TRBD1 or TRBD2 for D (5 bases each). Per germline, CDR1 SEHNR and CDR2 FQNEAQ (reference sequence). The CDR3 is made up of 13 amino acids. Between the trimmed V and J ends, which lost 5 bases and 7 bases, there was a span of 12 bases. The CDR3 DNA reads TGTGCCAGCAGCCCCGGGACGGATAATGAGCAGTTCTTC. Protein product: CASSPGTDNEQFF.

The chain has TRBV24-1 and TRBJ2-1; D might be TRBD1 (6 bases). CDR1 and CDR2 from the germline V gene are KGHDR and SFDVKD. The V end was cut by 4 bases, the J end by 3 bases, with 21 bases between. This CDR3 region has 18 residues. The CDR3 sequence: CATSEAWTARGVYNEQFF. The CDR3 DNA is TGTGCCACCAGTGAGGCATGGACAGCGCGAGGGGTCTACAATGAGCAGTTCTTC.

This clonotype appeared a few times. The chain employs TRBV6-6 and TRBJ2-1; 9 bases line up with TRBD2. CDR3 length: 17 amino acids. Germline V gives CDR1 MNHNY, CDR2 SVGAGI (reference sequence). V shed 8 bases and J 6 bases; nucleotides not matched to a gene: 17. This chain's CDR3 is CASETPTGGRALNEQFF. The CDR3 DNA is TGTGCCAGCGAAACCCCCACTGGCGGGAGGGCCCTCAATGAGCAGTTCTTC.

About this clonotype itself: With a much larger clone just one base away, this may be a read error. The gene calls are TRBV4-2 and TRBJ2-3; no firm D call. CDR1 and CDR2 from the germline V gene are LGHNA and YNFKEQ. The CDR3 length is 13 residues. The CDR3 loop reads CAGSQGTEDTQYF. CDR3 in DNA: TGTGCCGGCAGCCAAGGAACCGAAGATACGCAGTATTTT.

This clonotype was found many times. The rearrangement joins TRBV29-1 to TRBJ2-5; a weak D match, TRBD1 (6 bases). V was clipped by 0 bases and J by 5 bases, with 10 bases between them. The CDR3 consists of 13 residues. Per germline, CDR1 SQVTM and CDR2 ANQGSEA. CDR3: CSVEEAGAETQYF. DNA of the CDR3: TGCAGCGTTGAAGAAGCAGGGGCCGAGACCCAGTACTTC.

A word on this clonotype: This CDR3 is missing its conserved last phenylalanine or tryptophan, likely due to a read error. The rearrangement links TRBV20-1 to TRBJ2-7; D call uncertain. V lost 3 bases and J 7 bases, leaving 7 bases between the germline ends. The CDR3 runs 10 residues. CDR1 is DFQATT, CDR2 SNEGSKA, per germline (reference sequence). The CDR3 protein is CSARYNEQYL. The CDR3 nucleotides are TGCAGTGCTAGGTACAATGAGCAGTACTTA.

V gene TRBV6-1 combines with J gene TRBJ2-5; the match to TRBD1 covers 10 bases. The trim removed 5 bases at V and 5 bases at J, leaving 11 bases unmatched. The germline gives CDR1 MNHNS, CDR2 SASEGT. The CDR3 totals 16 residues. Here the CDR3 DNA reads TGTGCCAGCAGTCGGGTTTGGGGGACAGGGGATGAGACCCAGTACTTC. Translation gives CASSRVWGTGDETQYF.

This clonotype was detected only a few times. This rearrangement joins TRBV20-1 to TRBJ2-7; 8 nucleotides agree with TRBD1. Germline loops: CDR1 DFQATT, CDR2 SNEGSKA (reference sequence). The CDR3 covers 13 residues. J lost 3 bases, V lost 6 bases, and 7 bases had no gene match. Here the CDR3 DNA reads TGCAGTGCGACAGGGACAGGCCTCTACGAGCAGTACTTC. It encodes CSATGTGLYEQYF.